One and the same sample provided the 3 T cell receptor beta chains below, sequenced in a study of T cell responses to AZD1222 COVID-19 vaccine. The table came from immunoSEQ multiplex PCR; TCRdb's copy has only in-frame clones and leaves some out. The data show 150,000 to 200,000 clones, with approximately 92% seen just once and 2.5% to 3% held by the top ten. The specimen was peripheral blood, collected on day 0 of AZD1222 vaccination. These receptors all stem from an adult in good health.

This CDR3 reads CACARGATLYGYTF. The CDR3 coding sequence is TGTGCCTGCGCGAGAGGAGCCACCCTCTATGGCTACACCTTC. The chain joins TRBV6-5 to TRBJ1-2; D unclear. Germline assignment: CDR1 MNHEY and CDR2 SVGAGI. Trimming took 11 bases from V and 4 from J, leaving 20 bases between them. The CDR3 contains 14 residues.

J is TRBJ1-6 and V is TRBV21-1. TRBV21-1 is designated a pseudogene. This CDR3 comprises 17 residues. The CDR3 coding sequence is TGTGCCAGCAGAGAATGGTGGAAGGGACTTGATAATTCACCCCTCCACTTT. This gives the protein CASREWWKGLDNSPLHF.

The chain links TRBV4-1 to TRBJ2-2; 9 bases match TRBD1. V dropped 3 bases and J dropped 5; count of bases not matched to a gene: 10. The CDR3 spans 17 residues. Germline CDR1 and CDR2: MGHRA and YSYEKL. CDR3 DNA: TGCGCCAGCAGCCACGAAAGGGGACAGGGCTCAACCGGGGAGCTGTTTTTT. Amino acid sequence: CASSHERGQGSTGELFF.